These 19 T cell receptor beta chains were all obtained from the same sample, sequenced in a study of blood T cell repertoires in COVID-19. Method: immunoSEQ multiplex PCR; TCRdb's copy keeps in-frame clones and lacks some. The data hold 85,000 to 95,000 clones, with 75% to 90% observed a single time. Input material: peripheral blood. The receptors stem from a woman over 75 with acute or convalescent COVID-19.

The chain joins TRBV19 to TRBJ2-3; TRBD2 matches 9 bases. The V segment lost 5 bases and the J segment 4 bases; nucleotides outside the gene matches: 13. CDR1 is LNHDA and CDR2 is SQIVND in the germline V gene (reference sequence). The CDR3 covers 17 residues. CDR3 amino acids: CASSGQWAGGPADTQYF. The CDR3 DNA is TGTGCCAGTAGTGGCCAATGGGCGGGGGGGCCAGCAGATACGCAGTATTTT.

The chain joins TRBV27 to TRBJ1-2; TRBD1 matches 9 bases. Germline V gives CDR1 MNHEY, CDR2 SMNVEV (reference sequence). Losses at the gene ends were 5 bases for V and 5 bases for J; bases not matched to a gene: 6. CDR3 length equals 14 residues. The CDR3 region is CASSRRTGAYGYTF. The CDR3 DNA reads TGTGCCAGCAGTCGCCGGACAGGGGCTTATGGCTACACCTTC.

This clone showed up just a few times. The chain joins TRBV6-5 to TRBJ2-2, with D possibly matching TRBD1 (5 bases). Germline loops: CDR1 MNHEY, CDR2 SVGAGI. The CDR3 has 15 residues. The ends were cut back, 2 bases at V and 1 base at J, with 8 bases in the middle. The CDR3: CASSYRQWNTGELFF. CDR3 nucleotide sequence: TGTGCCAGCAGTTACCGACAGTGGAACACCGGGGAGCTGTTTTTT.

The rearrangement joins TRBV18 to TRBJ2-7, with D perhaps matching TRBD2 (6 bases). Germline CDR1 is KGHSH and CDR2 is LQKENI. The CDR3 is made up of 15 amino acids. V shed 0 bases and J shed 3 bases, with 12 bases lying between them. As DNA, the CDR3 is TGTGCCAGCTCACCACCAGGGACTGGGGACTACGAGCAGTACTTC. Translating gives CASSPPGTGDYEQYF.

The chain carries TRBV7-2 and TRBJ2-2; D may be TRBD2 (6 bases). Per germline, CDR1 SGHTA and CDR2 FQGNSA. V dropped 3 bases and J dropped 0 bases, with 8 bases sitting between them. The CDR3 length is 15 residues. CDR3 nucleotides: TGTGCCAGCAGCTTCGGGACTCCGAACACCGGGGAGCTGTTTTTT. The encoded protein is CASSFGTPNTGELFF.

This clone was counted once. CDR3 nucleotides: TGTGCCAGCAGTGAATTGCCCCGGACAGGGGGCGGAGAGACCCAGTACTTC. Protein sequence: CASSELPRTGGGETQYF. The chain combines TRBV25-1 with TRBJ2-5, with 11 bases matching TRBD1. Trimming cost V 1 base and J 4 bases; bases outside gene matches: 8. The germline CDR1 and CDR2 sequences are MGHDK and SYGVNS. There are 17 residues in the CDR3. Complete variable domain (other parts from reference TRBV25-1 and TRBJ2-5): EADIYQTPRYLVIGTGKKITLECSQTMGHDKMYWYQQDPGMELHLIHYSYGVNSTEKGDLSSESTVSRIRTEHFPLTLESARPSHTSQYLCASSELPRTGGGETQYFGPGTRLLVL.

V and J are TRBV6-5 and TRBJ2-1; TRBD1 might be the D (5 bases). The CDR3 spans 13 residues. The germline V gene encodes CDR1 MNHEY and CDR2 SVGAGI. V lost 4 bases, J lost 4 bases, and 8 bases lay in between. CDR3 bases: TGTGCCAGCAGTTTTACAGGATACAATGAGCAGTTCTTC. Its protein is CASSFTGYNEQFF.

The gene calls are TRBV2 and TRBJ1-4; D remains ambiguous. Germline CDR1 and CDR2: SNHLY and FYNNEI. The CDR3 is 10 residues long. V lost 8 bases, J lost 8 bases, and 6 bases lay in between. CDR3 amino acids: CASQHEKLFF. CDR3 in DNA: TGTGCCAGCCAACACGAAAAACTGTTTTTT.

This clone appeared once. V is TRBV5-1 and J is TRBJ1-5, with 7 positions matching TRBD1. The CDR3 has 15 amino acids. V lost 0 bases to trimming and J lost 5 bases; unmatched junction nucleotides: 5. The germline V gene encodes CDR1 SGHRS and CDR2 YFSETQ. The CDR3 nucleotides read TGCGCCAGCAGCTTGGCCCCAGGGGGTCATCAGCCCCAGCATTTT. As protein: CASSLAPGGHQPQHF.

The chain combines TRBV6-5 with TRBJ1-4; D gene ambiguous. The germline V and J ends were trimmed by 5 bases and 6 bases, with 13 bases remaining between them. CDR1 is MNHEY, CDR2 SVGAGI, per germline. The CDR3 length is 14 residues. In DNA, the CDR3 is TGTGCCAGCAGTAGTGGGGAGACCCATGAAAAACTGTTTTTT. This encodes CASSSGETHEKLFF.

The V and J genes are TRBV10-3 and TRBJ1-2, with 12 bases fitting TRBD1. Per germline, CDR1 ENHRY and CDR2 SYGVKD. J was trimmed by 7 bases and V by 3 bases; bases with no gene match: 9. This CDR3 contains 16 residues. CDR3 in DNA: TGTGCCATCAGTGACCCTCCGGGACAGGGGGCGAGTGGCTACACCTTC. Its translation: CAISDPPGQGASGYTF.

This clone was seen more than once but under ten times. The genes are TRBV19 and TRBJ1-5, with D perhaps matching TRBD1 (6 bases). V gave up 0 bases and J gave up 7 bases, with 16 bases separating them. The CDR3 runs to 16 residues. Germline CDR1 LNHDA, CDR2 SQIVND (reference sequence). CDR3 loop: CASSIDGEGVGQPQHF. The CDR3 bases are TGTGCCAGTAGTATAGATGGAGAGGGGGTGGGCCAGCCCCAGCATTTT. Full variable domain (remainder filled in from reference TRBV19 and TRBJ1-5): DGGITQSPKYLFRKEGQNVTLSCEQNLNHDAMYWYRQDPGQGLRLIYYSQIVNDFQKGDIAEGYSVSREKKESFPLTVTSAQKNPTAFYLCASSIDGEGVGQPQHFGDGTRLSIL.

V usage is TRBV6-5 and J usage is TRBJ2-5; 8 bases line up with TRBD2. The CDR3 consists of 11 residues. Germline lookup yields CDR1 MNHEY and CDR2 SVGAGI. V trimming: 7 bases; J trimming: 5 bases; junction bases outside the gene matches: 0. Written as DNA, the CDR3 is TGTGCCAGCACGGGAGGGGAGACCCAGTACTTC. Translating gives CASTGGETQYF.

The chain employs TRBV5-4 and TRBJ2-1; TRBD1 matches 8 bases. Losses at the gene ends were 4 bases for V and 10 bases for J; bases not matched to a gene: 1. This CDR3 comprises 11 residues. The germline CDR1 and CDR2 sequences are SGHNT and YYREEE (reference sequence). The CDR3, as DNA: TGTGCCAGCAGCCGGGACAGGGAGCAGTTCTTC. Its translation: CASSRDREQFF.

This sequence joins TRBV7-2 and TRBJ2-1; 9 bases align to TRBD2. The J segment lost 4 bases and the V segment lost 5 bases, leaving 3 bases of the junction unmatched. CDR1 is SGHTA and CDR2 is FQGNSA in the germline V gene. This CDR3 is built from 14 residues. The CDR3, as DNA: TGTGCCAGCAGCGCTAGCGGGGCATACAATGAGCAGTTCTTC. Translating it yields CASSASGAYNEQFF.

The chain couples TRBV19 to TRBJ1-3; 7 positions match TRBD1. The V and J ends lost 7 bases and 4 bases, in that order; junction bases with no gene match: 10. Looked up from germline, CDR1 is LNHDA and CDR2 is SQIVND (reference sequence). The CDR3 contains 15 residues. The CDR3 DNA follows: TGTGCCAGTACCCCGGTCAGGGGGGCAGGAAACACCATATATTTT. Translated: CASTPVRGAGNTIYF. Filled out from reference TRBV19 and TRBJ1-3, the complete variable domain reads DGGITQSPKYLFRKEGQNVTLSCEQNLNHDAMYWYRQDPGQGLRLIYYSQIVNDFQKGDIAEGYSVSREKKESFPLTVTSAQKNPTAFYLCASTPVRGAGNTIYFGEGSWLTVV.

In this sample, this clone turned up once. The chain is built from TRBV19 and TRBJ1-1; TRBD1 might be the D (6 bases). V was clipped by 8 bases and J by 5 bases, with 18 bases between them. The CDR3 sequence is 14 residues long. Germline V lookup: CDR1 LNHDA, CDR2 SQIVND (reference sequence). The CDR3 region has the DNA TGTGCCAGTTCACAGGGCTTAAGTAGGACTGAAGCTTTCTTT. Its translation is CASSQGLSRTEAFF.

The chain is built from TRBV5-6 and TRBJ2-1; TRBD2 aligns across 7 bases. Trimming at V came to 3 bases and at J to 6 bases, leaving 6 bases not matched to a gene. CDR3 length: 14 amino acids. Germline values: CDR1 SGHDT, CDR2 YYEEEE. CDR3: CASSSAGRANEQFF. DNA of the CDR3: TGTGCCAGCAGCTCGGCAGGGAGGGCCAATGAGCAGTTCTTC. Based on the CDR3 plus reference TRBV5-6 and TRBJ2-1, the full variable domain is DAGVTQSPTHLIKTRGQQVTLRCSPKSGHDTVSWYQQALGQGPQFIFQYYEEEERQRGNFPDRFSGHQFPNYSSELNVNALLLGDSALYLCASSSAGRANEQFFGPGTRLTVL.

The V and J genes are TRBV5-6 and TRBJ2-7; 9 bases map to TRBD1. Germline V gives CDR1 SGHDT, CDR2 YYEEEE. The CDR3 spans 14 residues. The junction had 7 bases not matched to a gene; V was cut back by 4 bases and J by 5 bases. The CDR3 protein is CASSQWDRVDEQYF. The CDR3 nucleotides are TGTGCCAGCAGCCAATGGGACAGGGTCGACGAGCAGTACTTC.